Detailed here is one T cell receptor (beta chain). What it binds is not known. The treatment here: oral pan-JAK inhibitor, 5-10 mg twice daily. As part of sample collection, lesional scalp punch biopsies and peripheral blood were taken from alopecia areata patients. Researchers picked out CD4+ and CD8+ T cells from PBMCs by sorting. The sample is drawn from a study of CD8+ T cells in alopecia areata. On the study more broadly: Tofacitinib administration to treated patients was oral, at 5 to 10 mg twice daily. Findings and caveats of the study: More clonal than normal scalp was lesional scalp, particularly alopecia totalis/universalis.

In each case, RNA was isolated and then reverse transcribed into cDNA as the sequencing template. Libraries were prepared by immunoSEQ multiplex PCR; TCRdb keeps only in-frame clonotypes and omits some of them. The sample comprises about 210,000 clones, approximately 57% of which are singletons, and more than 1.5% rests with the top ten. There are 16 residues in the CDR3. V lost 3 bases to trimming and J lost 7 bases; unmatched junction nucleotides: 13. Germline V gene lookup returns CDR1 SGHDT and CDR2 YYEEEE. This TCR was recovered from a human donor with alopecia areata. The chain has TRBV5-6 and TRBJ1-5; TRBD1 matches at 7 bases. The input for sequencing was CD4+ T cells sorted from blood, taken at week 4, from a patient treated with tofacitinib. CDR3 nucleotide sequence: TGTGCCAGCAGCTCTGGACAGGCCCGCGGGGGGCAGCCCCAGCATTTT. As protein: CASSSGQARGGQPQHF.